A single sample gave rise to the 15 T cell receptor beta chains below, sequenced in a study of blood T cell repertoires in COVID-19. TCRdb's copy holds only in-frame clones and misses some; the assay was immunoSEQ multiplex PCR. The sample has about 270,000 clones, roughly 88% seen once. The sample taken for sequencing was PBMCs or T cells enriched from blood (not recorded which). Every receptor here comes from a woman in her twenties or thirties who had recovered from COVID-19.

The V call is TRBV27, the J call TRBJ2-7; tentative D call: TRBD1 (5 bases). Germline V gene data show CDR1 as MNHEY and CDR2 as SMNVEV (reference sequence). This CDR3 contains 14 residues. Trimming removed 2 bases at V and 2 bases at J, with 10 bases between. CDR3 in amino acids: CASSLKDSAYEQYF. Here the CDR3 DNA reads TGTGCCAGCAGTTTAAAAGACAGTGCCTACGAGCAGTACTTC.

The chain links TRBV30 to TRBJ1-2; no clear D. V was trimmed by 3 bases and J by 0 bases, leaving 14 bases between them. Germline CDR1 and CDR2: GTSNPN and SVGIG (reference sequence). The CDR3 sequence is 15 residues long. The CDR3 DNA reads as TGTGCCTGGAGCGGGTGGAGAGTGGCTAACTATGGCTACACCTTC. Encoded protein: CAWSGWRVANYGYTF. Filled out from reference TRBV30 and TRBJ1-2, the complete variable domain reads SQTIHQWPATLVQPVGSPLSLECTVEGTSNPNLYWYRQAAGRGLQLLFYSVGIGQISSEVPQNLSASRPQDRQFILSSKKLLLSDSGFYLCAWSGWRVANYGYTFGSGTRLTVV.

CDR3 amino acids: CATGRSGANVLTF. CDR3 DNA sequence: TGTGCCACCGGCAGGTCTGGGGCCAACGTCCTGACTTTC. V usage is TRBV24-1 and J usage is TRBJ2-6; D gene unclear. The CDR3 length is 13 residues. CDR1 and CDR2 from the germline V gene are KGHDR and SFDVKD. The V and J ends lost 9 bases and 1 base respectively, with 6 bases between them.

This clone has just one count. The V and J genes are TRBV28 and TRBJ1-1; D is possibly TRBD1 (5 bases). The CDR3 length is 16 residues. The V end was cut by 7 bases, the J end by 0 bases, with 18 bases between. Germline lookup yields CDR1 MDHEN and CDR2 SYDVKM. The CDR3 region is CASNSFRDYLNTEAFF. CDR3 in DNA: TGTGCCAGCAACTCGTTTAGGGACTACTTGAACACTGAAGCTTTCTTT.

The V and J genes are TRBV19 and TRBJ1-6, with D unresolved. The CDR3 spans 15 residues. Germline V CDR1 and CDR2: LNHDA, SQIVND (reference sequence). V was trimmed by 6 bases and J by 0 bases, leaving 9 bases between them. The CDR3 bases are TGTGCCAGTAGGCCCTCTAGCTCCTATAATTCACCCCTCCACTTT. It yields the protein CASRPSSSYNSPLHF.

The chain combines TRBV27 with TRBJ2-3, with D uncertain. V lost 11 bases and J lost 0, with 9 bases in between. CDR1 is MNHEY, CDR2 SMNVEV, per germline (reference sequence). The CDR3 is 12 amino acids. CDR3 nucleotide sequence: TGTGCCGTGGGCCCGAGCACAGATACGCAGTATTTT. This encodes CAVGPSTDTQYF.

The V and J genes are TRBV5-1 and TRBJ2-3, with TRBD1 identical over 10 bases. The CDR3 extends over 16 amino acids. The germline V gene encodes CDR1 SGHRS and CDR2 YFSETQ. V dropped 4 bases and J dropped 7; count of bases not matched to a gene: 12. In DNA form, the CDR3 reads TGCGCCAGCAGCCCACGGGGTTCGACAGGGGGCTATACGCAGTATTTT. Translated, it gives CASSPRGSTGGYTQYF.

V is TRBV11-2 and J is TRBJ2-7, with D perhaps matching TRBD1 (6 bases). With 5 bases removed from V and 1 base from J, the gap between germline ends came to 9 bases. Germline assignment: CDR1 SGHAT and CDR2 FQNNGV. The CDR3 extends over 13 amino acids. The CDR3 DNA follows: TGTGCCAGCAGCCGACAGGATTCCTACGAGCAGTACTTC. The encoded protein is CASSRQDSYEQYF.

The J gene is TRBJ2-7, the V gene TRBV5-5, with a tentative D call TRBD2 (6 bases). CDR1 SGHKS and CDR2 YYEKEE come from the germline V gene (reference sequence). The CDR3 runs to 16 residues. Trimming cost V 3 bases and J 0 bases, with 16 bases left between them. CDR3 region: CASSSGASGLSYEQYF. The CDR3, as DNA: TGTGCCAGCAGCTCGGGAGCCTCAGGGCTCTCCTACGAGCAGTACTTC.

The rearrangement links TRBV30 to TRBJ1-5, with 9 bases that match TRBD1. There are 19 residues in the CDR3. V was pared by 2 bases and J by 3 bases, with 17 bases of the junction left unmatched. Germline V gene sequence: CDR1 GTSNPN, CDR2 SVGIG (reference sequence). The CDR3 DNA sequence: TGTGCCTGGAGTTCCCCCCGGGACAGGGTCCTGGGGCCCAATCAGCCCCAGCATTTT. This encodes CAWSSPRDRVLGPNQPQHF.

The chain carries TRBV14 and TRBJ1-2; 7 bases are shared with TRBD1. V shed 4 bases and J 8 bases; nucleotides not matched to a gene: 7. Germline lookup yields CDR1 SGHDN and CDR2 FVKESK. The CDR3 has 13 amino acids. This chain's CDR3 is CASSPGTAIGYTF. CDR3 in DNA: TGTGCCAGCAGCCCTGGGACAGCCATCGGCTACACCTTC.

The chain couples TRBV28 to TRBJ1-6, with D uncertain. Germline V gene sequence: CDR1 MDHEN, CDR2 SYDVKM. The V end was cut by 5 bases, the J end by 11 bases, with 10 bases between. This CDR3 region has 12 residues. DNA for the CDR3: TGTGCCAGCAGTGTTGCGGGAACACCCCTCCACTTT. It codes for CASSVAGTPLHF.

The V call is TRBV19, the J call TRBJ2-3; weak D call: TRBD2 (5 bases). The CDR3 runs to 15 residues. Germline V gene lookup returns CDR1 LNHDA and CDR2 SQIVND (reference sequence). Trimming removed 6 bases at V and 6 bases at J, with 19 bases between. DNA of the CDR3: TGTGCCAGTAGAGGTCGGGGAACCCATGGGGATACGCAGTATTTT. Protein sequence: CASRGRGTHGDTQYF. The variable domain in full, completed from reference TRBV19 and TRBJ2-3, reads DGGITQSPKYLFRKEGQNVTLSCEQNLNHDAMYWYRQDPGQGLRLIYYSQIVNDFQKGDIAEGYSVSREKKESFPLTVTSAQKNPTAFYLCASRGRGTHGDTQYFGPGTRLTVL.

V and J are TRBV7-3 and TRBJ1-1, with a tentative D call TRBD1 (5 bases). The CDR3 extends over 15 amino acids. V gave up 2 bases and J gave up 3 bases, with 13 bases separating them. Germline V CDR1 and CDR2: SGHTA, FQGTGA. CDR3 in DNA: TGTGCCAGCAGCTTAGGGCTTGCGGGGGACACTGAAGCTTTCTTT. The encoded protein is CASSLGLAGDTEAFF.

This clone appeared a single time. V is TRBV6-5 and J is TRBJ2-3, with a tentative D call TRBD2 (5 bases). CDR1 MNHEY and CDR2 SVGAGI come from the germline V gene. This CDR3 contains 14 residues. V was clipped by 8 bases and J by 6 bases, with 18 bases between them. DNA of the CDR3: TGTGCCAGCGGAACCTCCGGGGTGGGTGATACGCAGTATTTT. Translation: CASGTSGVGDTQYF.